Below, 16 T cell receptor gamma chains from the same sample are listed, as sequenced in a study of gamma-delta T cells after stem cell transplantation. TCRdb re-called the RT-PCR reads through CATT. The top ten clones hold about 44% of a sample with about 660 gamma-chain clones, roughly a quarter of them seen once. The sequencing input was gamma-delta T cells. Receptors were obtained from a human donor. It is not recorded whose cells these are; they may come from a transplant donor.

The V call is TRGV8, the J call TRGJ1 or TRGJ2. TCRdb is silent on the J gene; assignment here came from matching the DNA to germline. V shed 6 bases, J shed 0 bases, and the junction held 5 bases outside the gene matches. The CDR3 covers 13 residues. Germline V gene sequence: CDR1 VENAVY, CDR2 YDSYNSRV. The DNA of the CDR3 is TGTGCCACCTGGCCCTCGAATTATTATAAGAAACTCTTT. Translating it yields CATWPSNYYKKLF.

This clone ranks as large. V usage is TRGV2 and J usage is TRGJ1 or TRGJ2. Because TCRdb records no J gene, it was assigned here through a match of the DNA to germline. Unmatched junction bases numbered 13, after V lost 2 bases and J lost 9 bases. The CDR3 is made up of 14 amino acids. Looked up from germline, CDR1 is EGSNGY and CDR2 is YDSYNSKV. In DNA form, the CDR3 reads TGTGCCACCTGGGACGTTCCGGGGATCGGTAAGAAACTCTTT. This sequence encodes CATWDVPGIGKKLF.

This clone is classed as large (0.1 to 1%). The V gene is TRGV4, the J gene TRGJ1 or TRGJ2. TCRdb records no J gene; here it was assigned by comparing the DNA to germline. CDR1 and CDR2 from the germline V gene are EGSTGY and YDSYTSSV. V lost 0 bases and J lost 4; bases outside the gene matches: 6. The length of the CDR3 is 14 residues. The CDR3 sequence: CATWDGPRYYKKLF. The CDR3 coding sequence is TGTGCCACCTGGGATGGGCCCCGATATTATAAGAAACTCTTT.

This clone was detected only a few times. The chain's CDR3 is CATWDRSYSSDWIKTF. DNA of the CDR3: TGTGCCACCTGGGACCGATCATATAGTAGTGATTGGATCAAGACGTTT. The chain recombines TRGV3 with TRGJP2. No J segment appears in TCRdb, so it was assigned here by matching the sequence to germline. Germline V lookup: CDR1 VTNTFY, CDR2 YDVSTARD (reference sequence). There are 16 residues in the CDR3. J lost 0 bases, V lost 3 bases, and 7 bases had no gene match.

A remark on this clone: One end of the junction does not line up with germline, which may come from a read error. The chain has TRGV9 and TRGJP. Since TCRdb gives no J gene, matching the DNA to germline was used here to assign it. The CDR3 covers 13 residues. From germline, CDR1 is GITISATS and CDR2 ISYDGTV (reference sequence). The CDR3 protein is CAFWALGKKIKVF. In nucleotides, the CDR3 is TGTGCCTTTTGGGCGTTGGGCAAAAAAATCAAGGTATTT.

As to this clone: One base away lies a much larger clone, so this may be a sequencing read error. The chain joins TRGV9 to TRGJP. TCRdb does not report a J gene; here it was assigned by matching the DNA to germline references. This CDR3 comprises 16 residues. Germline V gives CDR1 GITISATS, CDR2 ISYDGTV (reference sequence). CDR3 in amino acids: CALWEVGELDKKIKVF. The CDR3 DNA reads as TGTGCCTTGTGGGAGGTAGGAGAGTTGGACAAAAAAATCAAGGTATTT.

This clone was picked up a small number of times. The chain links TRGV9 to TRGJP. TCRdb records no J gene; here it was assigned by comparing the DNA to germline. The CDR3 has 18 amino acids. From germline, CDR1 is GITISATS and CDR2 ISYDGTV (reference sequence). V was clipped by 0 bases and J by 7 bases; unmatched bases: 9. The CDR3 DNA reads as TGTGCCTTGTGGGAGGTGCAAAAGGGGGAGTTGGGCAAAAAAATCAAGGTATTT. Its translation is CALWEVQKGELGKKIKVF.

V usage is TRGV9 and J usage is TRGJ1 or TRGJ2. The J gene, missing from TCRdb, was assigned here through DNA to germline matching. CDR1 is GITISATS and CDR2 is ISYDGTV in the germline V gene (reference sequence). J was trimmed by 8 bases and V by 4 bases; bases with no gene match: 17. The CDR3 covers 15 residues. This CDR3 reads CALWDTRAYEHKKLF. The CDR3 DNA is TGTGCCTTGTGGGATACCCGAGCATACGAGCATAAGAAACTCTTT.

The gene calls are TRGV9 and TRGJP. TCRdb gives no J gene; it was assigned here by matching the DNA to germline. Germline values: CDR1 GITISATS, CDR2 ISYDGTV (reference sequence). The CDR3 spans 18 residues. V dropped 0 bases and J dropped 4; count of bases not matched to a gene: 6. CDR3 nucleotide sequence: TGTGCCTTGTGGGAGGTGCATCCCCAAGAGTTGGGCAAAAAAATCAAGGTATTT. Amino acid sequence: CALWEVHPQELGKKIKVF.

Notes on this clone: With only one base between it and a far larger clone, this is likely a read error. The identical CDR3 is also encoded by other nucleotide sequences in the sample. The chain has TRGV2 and TRGJ1 or TRGJ2. Matching the DNA to germline supplied the J gene, which TCRdb does not give. The CDR3 is made up of 15 amino acids. Germline CDR1 EGSNGY, CDR2 YDSYNSKV. The CDR3 here is CATWDGEENYYKKLF. The DNA for the CDR3 is TGTGCTACCTGGGACGGTGAGGAAAATTATTATAAGAAACTCTTT.

By share of the sample, this clone is large (0.1 to 1%). The J gene is TRGJP, the V gene TRGV9. The J gene, absent from TCRdb, was called here by matching the DNA to germline. This CDR3 spans 17 amino acids. Germline CDR1 and CDR2: GITISATS and ISYDGTV (reference sequence). J gave up 9 bases and V 3 bases, and 11 bases lay outside the gene matches. CDR3 region: CALWETRFGLGKKIKVF. In DNA form, the CDR3 reads TGTGCCTTGTGGGAGACCCGTTTCGGGTTGGGCAAAAAAATCAAGGTATTT.

By sample fraction, this clone is large. The sample has other DNA sequences that encode this CDR3 too. The rearrangement uses TRGV9 and TRGJP. In the absence of a J gene in TCRdb, the DNA was matched to germline to assign it here. The germline gives CDR1 GITISATS, CDR2 ISYDGTV (reference sequence). CDR3 length: 16 residues. Trimming took 3 bases from V and 3 from J; bases not matched to a gene: 2. The CDR3 DNA follows: TGTGCCTTGTGGGAGCCGCAAGAGTTGGGCAAAAAAATCAAGGTATTT. Translated, it gives CALWEPQELGKKIKVF.

Judged by abundance, this clone is large (0.1 to 1%). Additional DNA sequences in this sample encode the identical CDR3. The chain recombines TRGV9 with TRGJP. The J gene was not available in TCRdb and was assigned here by matching the DNA to germline segments. Looked up from germline, CDR1 is GITISATS and CDR2 is ISYDGTV (reference sequence). The ends lost 2 bases at V and 7 bases at J; junction bases unmatched: 5. The CDR3 is 16 residues long. The CDR3 spells CALWEAQELGKKIKVF. The CDR3 coding sequence is TGTGCCTTGTGGGAGGCGCAGGAGTTGGGCAAAAAAATCAAGGTATTT.

The table lists this clone with a few counts. The gene calls are TRGV9 and TRGJ1 or TRGJ2. Here the J gene came from matching the DNA to germline, since TCRdb omits it. The J segment lost 0 bases and the V segment lost 2 bases, leaving 7 bases of the junction unmatched. CDR3 size: 15 residues. Germline CDR1 and CDR2: GITISATS and ISYDGTV (reference sequence). CDR3 nucleotides: TGTGCCTTGTGGGAGGCCTCATTGAATTATTATAAGAAACTCTTT. It specifies CALWEASLNYYKKLF.

This clone has more than one count but fewer than ten. Given a far larger clone just one base away, this is likely a sequencing read error. The genes are TRGV3 and TRGJ1 or TRGJ2. Matching the DNA to germline supplied the J gene, which TCRdb does not give. CDR3 length: 15 amino acids. Germline V CDR1 and CDR2: VTNTFY, YDVSTARD (reference sequence). CDR3 nucleotide sequence: TGTGCCGCCTGGGACAGGCAGAGGTTATATTATAAGAAACTCTTT. This gives the protein CAAWDRQRLYYKKLF.

This clone was recorded a few times. This sequence joins TRGV3 and TRGJP2. As TCRdb names no J gene, one was assigned here on the basis of a DNA match to germline. The germline gives CDR1 VTNTFY, CDR2 YDVSTARD (reference sequence). The CDR3 totals 15 residues. J was trimmed by 2 bases and V by 1 base; bases with no gene match: 4. The CDR3 spells CATWDRESSDWIKTF. The CDR3 nucleotides are TGTGCCACCTGGGACAGAGAGAGTAGTGATTGGATCAAGACGTTT.